This paragraph reports one TCR beta chain. This clonotype showed up many times. Its target antigen remains unknown. The record has no base qualities; no much larger clone is one base away. The data were taken from a study of T cells in Graves' hyperthyroidism and ophthalmopathy (dated by TCRdb to 2018 to 2020). A note on the overall study: Peripheral blood was sampled at the time of initial diagnosis, prior to any treatment. TCR V-J signatures able to tell the groups apart were searched for in a discovery cohort of some 97 patients, of whom 43 had Graves' ophthalmopathy and 57 had stable Graves' hyperthyroidism. The paper describes TCR Vbeta CDR3 sequencing of around 130 peripheral blood samples, made up of 43 ophthalmopathy patients, roughly 72 hyperthyroidism patients and about 17 progressor patients. For training and testing, the approximately 97 patients in the discovery cohort were randomly divided in a 7:3 ratio. In more than five Graves' hyperthyroidism patients, the study also compared T-cell repertoires from thyroid tissue with T-cell repertoires from blood. Following sampling, methimazole starting at 30 mg daily was given to hyperthyroidism patients, and high-dose intravenous methylprednisolone was given to ophthalmopathy patients. An independent validation cohort of 18 to 20 hyperthyroidism patients and 17 patients who later progressed to ophthalmopathy tested prospective prediction of ophthalmopathy.

The CDR3 holds 13 amino acids from the cysteine to the phenylalanine. Just CDR3 DNA is preserved here, 39 bases in frame from base 1. The germline V end is reduced by 5 bases and the J end by 4 bases; junction bases left unmatched: 3. CDR1 and CDR2 were assigned from the germline V gene as SGHTA and FQGNSA. TCR beta CDR3 regions were amplified from RNA transcripts. For the first round of RT-PCR on the TCR CDR3, the HTBI primer set was used together with the Qiagen OneStep RT-PCR kit. A second multiplex PCR round built the libraries, followed by size selection and purification. Paired-end sequencing of the libraries was performed with 100 bp reads on an Illumina HiSeq2000. The authors' analysis ran thus. Raw data were processed with SOAPnuke, discarding reads with adapters, uncalled bases, mean Phred below 15, or no exact constant-primer or identifier match. High-quality paired reads were merged using COPE v1.2.5, and each unique nucleotide sequence was defined as a clonotype. Clonotypes were aligned to IMGT TRBV, TRBD and TRBJ reference segments using MiTCR v1.1. Analysis was restricted to V-J combinations with a frequency above 0.0001, which covered roughly 99% of repertoires. A TCS score was defined as the ratio of F50 (clonal expansion) to E x V (chaos), with BLOSUM62-based TCRdist applied between CDR3 peptides within each V-J. Welch's t-statistics and random forest reduced roughly 530 V-J features to 13, which were used in a naive Bayes classifier (R e1071). TCRdb handled the public reads itself, with Q25 trimming in fastp and clone calling in MiXCR, and kept productive beta chains. Rows are unified per CDR3 protein, each entry keeping the most common DNA and genes. The V and J calls reflect TCRdb's pipeline rather than the authors' work. Recorded for this sample are some 600,000 distinct CDR3 sequences; about 15% of them occurred a single time. The top ten hold less than 6% of the sample.

Hyperthyroidism patients were aged 18 to 65 years and newly diagnosed, with disease duration of less than 2 months. Patients with uncontrolled infections, other autoimmune diseases, pregnancy or lactation were excluded. Diagnoses were established on the basis of clinical symptoms, serum thyroxine and TRAb, thyroid ultrasound, and orbital computed tomography. Blood from progressor patients was drawn when they were first diagnosed with hyperthyroidism, before any ophthalmopathy symptoms appeared. PBMCs were separated from under 11 ml of fresh peripheral blood using Ficoll-Paque density gradient centrifugation. Progressor patients were defined as those initially diagnosed with Graves' hyperthyroidism in whom ophthalmopathy developed during follow-up. Total RNA was extracted using Trizol reagent, and RNA quality was assessed on an Agilent 2100 Bioanalyzer. Results the study describes overall, beyond this receptor: In validation, progression to ophthalmopathy was predicted by the model with roughly 69% sensitivity and around 75% specificity, a median of 6.5 months before onset. Most expanded thyroid clonotypes (frequency above 0.001) were also detected in blood, suggesting blood repertoires may reflect thyroid immune responses. A 13 V-J signature model separated ophthalmopathy from stable hyperthyroidism, with about 88% sensitivity and 81.08% specificity in cross-validation and 80%/75% in testing. Sample size was not statistically predetermined, and investigators were not blinded to group allocation.

The receptor was derived from a woman in her 30s with Graves' hyperthyroidism that later progressed to Graves' ophthalmopathy. Sequencing was carried out using blood. Recombination connected TRBV7-2 to TRBJ2-5, and TRBD1 aligns with 8 junction nucleotides. CDR3 reads: CASSTDRAETQYF. The DNA sequence is given as TGTGCCAGCAGCACGGACAGGGCAGAGACCCAGTACTTC. With the rest looked up from the reference TRBV7-2 and TRBJ2-5 genes rather than sequenced, the full variable domain is GAGVSQSPSNKVTEKGKDVELRCDPISGHTALYWYRQSLGQGLEFLIYFQGNSAPDKSGLPSDRFSAERTGGSVSTLTIQRTQQEDSAVYLCASSTDRAETQYFGPGTRLLVL.